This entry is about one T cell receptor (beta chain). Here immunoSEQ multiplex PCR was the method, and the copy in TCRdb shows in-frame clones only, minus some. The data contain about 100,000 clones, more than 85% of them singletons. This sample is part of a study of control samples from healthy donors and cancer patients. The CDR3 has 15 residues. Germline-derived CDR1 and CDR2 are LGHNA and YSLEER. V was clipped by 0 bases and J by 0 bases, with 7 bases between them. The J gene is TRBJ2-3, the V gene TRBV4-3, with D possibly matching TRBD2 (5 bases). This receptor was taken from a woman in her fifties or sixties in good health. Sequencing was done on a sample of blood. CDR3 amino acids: CASSQDRTSTDTQYF. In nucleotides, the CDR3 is TGCGCCAGCAGCCAAGACAGGACTAGCACAGATACGCAGTATTTT.